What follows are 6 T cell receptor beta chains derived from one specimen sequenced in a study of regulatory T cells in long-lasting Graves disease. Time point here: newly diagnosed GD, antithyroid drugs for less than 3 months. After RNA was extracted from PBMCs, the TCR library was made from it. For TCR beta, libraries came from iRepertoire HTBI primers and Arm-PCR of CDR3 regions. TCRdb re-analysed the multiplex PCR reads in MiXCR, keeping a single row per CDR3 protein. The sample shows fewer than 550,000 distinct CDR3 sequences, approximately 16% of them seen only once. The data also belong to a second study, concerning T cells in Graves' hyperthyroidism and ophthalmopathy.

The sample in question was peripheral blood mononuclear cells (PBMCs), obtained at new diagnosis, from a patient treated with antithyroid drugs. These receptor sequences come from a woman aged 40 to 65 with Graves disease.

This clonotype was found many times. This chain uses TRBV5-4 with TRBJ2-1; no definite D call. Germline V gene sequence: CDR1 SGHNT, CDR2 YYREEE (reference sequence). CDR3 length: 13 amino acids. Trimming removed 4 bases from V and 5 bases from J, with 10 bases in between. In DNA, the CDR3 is TGTGCCAGCAGCCTGGAGTTGAACAATGAGCAGTTCTTC. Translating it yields CASSLELNNEQFF.

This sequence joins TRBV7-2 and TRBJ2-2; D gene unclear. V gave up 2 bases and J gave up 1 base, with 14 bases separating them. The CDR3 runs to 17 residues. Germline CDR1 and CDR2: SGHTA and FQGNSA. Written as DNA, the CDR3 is TGTGCCAGCAGCTTATTGCTGGGATCGCGGAACACCGGGGAGCTGTTTTTT. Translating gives CASSLLLGSRNTGELFF. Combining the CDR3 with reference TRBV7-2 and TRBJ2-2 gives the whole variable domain GAGVSQSPSNKVTEKGKDVELRCDPISGHTALYWYRQSLGQGLEFLIYFQGNSAPDKSGLPSDRFSAERTGGSVSTLTIQRTQQEDSAVYLCASSLLLGSRNTGELFFGEGSRLTVL.

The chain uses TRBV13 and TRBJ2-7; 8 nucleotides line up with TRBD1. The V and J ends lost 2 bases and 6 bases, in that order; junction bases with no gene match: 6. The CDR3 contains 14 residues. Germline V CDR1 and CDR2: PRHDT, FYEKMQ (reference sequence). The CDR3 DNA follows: TGTGCCAGCAGCTTAAGCAGGGGGCAGAGCGAGCAGTACTTC. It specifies CASSLSRGQSEQYF.

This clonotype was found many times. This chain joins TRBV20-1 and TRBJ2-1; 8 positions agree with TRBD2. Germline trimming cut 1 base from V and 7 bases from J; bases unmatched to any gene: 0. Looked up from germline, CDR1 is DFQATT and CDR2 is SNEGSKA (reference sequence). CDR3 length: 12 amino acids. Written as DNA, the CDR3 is TGCAGTGCTAGAGCGGGGGGGAATGAGCAGTTCTTC. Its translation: CSARAGGNEQFF.

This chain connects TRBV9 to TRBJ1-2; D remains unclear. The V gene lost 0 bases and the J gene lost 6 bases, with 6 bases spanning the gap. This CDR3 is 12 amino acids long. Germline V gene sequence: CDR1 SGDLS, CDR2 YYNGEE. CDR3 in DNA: TGTGCCAGCAGCGTAGGCCAGCATGGCTACACCTTC. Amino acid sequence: CASSVGQHGYTF.

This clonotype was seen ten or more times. CDR3 sequence (DNA): TGTGCCAGCAATACAGGGGCTCCCGCCACTGAAGCTTTCTTT. Protein sequence: CASNTGAPATEAFF. This sequence joins TRBV12-3 or TRBV12-4 and TRBJ1-1, with 7 bases aligning to TRBD1. This CDR3 spans 14 amino acids. The trim removed 7 bases at V and 4 bases at J, leaving 9 bases unmatched.